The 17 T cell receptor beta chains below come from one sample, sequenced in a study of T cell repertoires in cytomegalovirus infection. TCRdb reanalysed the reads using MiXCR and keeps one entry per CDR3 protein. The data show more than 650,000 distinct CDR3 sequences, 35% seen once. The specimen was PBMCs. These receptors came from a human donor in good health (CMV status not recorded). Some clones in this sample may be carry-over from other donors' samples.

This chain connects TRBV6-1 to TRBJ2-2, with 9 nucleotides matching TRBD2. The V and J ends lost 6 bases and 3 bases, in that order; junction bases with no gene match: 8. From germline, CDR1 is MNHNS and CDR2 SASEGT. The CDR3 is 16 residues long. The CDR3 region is CASRMTAGGDTGELFF. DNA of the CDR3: TGTGCCAGCAGGATGACAGCGGGAGGCGACACCGGGGAGCTGTTTTTT.

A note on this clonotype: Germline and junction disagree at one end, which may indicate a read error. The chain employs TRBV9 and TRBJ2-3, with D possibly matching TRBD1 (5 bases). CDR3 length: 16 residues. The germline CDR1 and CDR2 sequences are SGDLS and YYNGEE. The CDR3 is CASSEKLGLGTDTQCF. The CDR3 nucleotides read TGTGCCAGCAGCGAAAAACTGGGGCTAGGCACAGATACGCAGTGTTTT.

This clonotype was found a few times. The CDR3 region has the DNA TGTGCCAGCAGAGTACCAGGGGGCGATGGCTACACCTTC. Translation: CASRVPGGDGYTF. The chain recombines TRBV7-4 with TRBJ1-2; 8 bases fit TRBD1. This CDR3 spans 13 amino acids. With 6 bases clipped from V and 6 bases from J, the junction kept 6 bases outside the gene matches. CDR1 and CDR2 (germline): SGHVT, SQSDAQ.

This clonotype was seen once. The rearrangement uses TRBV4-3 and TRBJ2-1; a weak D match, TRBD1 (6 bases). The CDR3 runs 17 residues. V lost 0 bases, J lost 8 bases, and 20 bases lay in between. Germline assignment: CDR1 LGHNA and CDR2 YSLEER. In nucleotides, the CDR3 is TGCGCCAGCAGCCAAGACGGGGCCAGGGGTGGTATTGATGAGCAGTTCTTC. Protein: CASSQDGARGGIDEQFF.

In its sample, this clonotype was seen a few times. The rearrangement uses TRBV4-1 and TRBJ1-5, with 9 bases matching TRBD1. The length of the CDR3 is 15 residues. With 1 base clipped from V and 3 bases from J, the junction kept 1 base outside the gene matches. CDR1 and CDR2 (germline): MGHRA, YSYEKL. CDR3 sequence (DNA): TGCGCCAGCAGCCAAGGGACAGGGGCCAATCAGCCCCAGCATTTT. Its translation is CASSQGTGANQPQHF.

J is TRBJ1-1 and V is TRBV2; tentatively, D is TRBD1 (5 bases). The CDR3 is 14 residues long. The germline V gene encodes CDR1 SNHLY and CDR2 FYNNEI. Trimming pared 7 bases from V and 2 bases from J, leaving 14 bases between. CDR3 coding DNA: TGTGCCAGCACGGTTGGCAGGGACAACACTGAAGCTTTCTTT. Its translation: CASTVGRDNTEAFF.

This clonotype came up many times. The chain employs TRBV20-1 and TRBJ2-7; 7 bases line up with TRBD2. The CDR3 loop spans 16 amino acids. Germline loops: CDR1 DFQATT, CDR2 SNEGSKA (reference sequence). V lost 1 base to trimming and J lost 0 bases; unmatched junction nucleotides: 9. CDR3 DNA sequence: TGCAGTGCTAGAGGACTAGCCAGCAGACTCTCCTACGAGCAGTACTTC. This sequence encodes CSARGLASRLSYEQYF.

CDR3 sequence (DNA): TGTGCCAGCAGCCGAGAATGGTACGAGCAGTACTTC. Protein: CASSREWYEQYF. This chain connects TRBV9 to TRBJ2-7; D gene unclear. This CDR3 has 12 amino acids. V gave up 4 bases and J gave up 4 bases, with 9 bases separating them. Germline values: CDR1 SGDLS, CDR2 YYNGEE.

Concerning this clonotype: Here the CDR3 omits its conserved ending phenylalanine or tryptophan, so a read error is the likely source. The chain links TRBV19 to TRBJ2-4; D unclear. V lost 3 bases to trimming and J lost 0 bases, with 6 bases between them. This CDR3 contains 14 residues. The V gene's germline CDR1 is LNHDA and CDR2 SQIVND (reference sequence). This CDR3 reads CASSMGLAKNIQYL. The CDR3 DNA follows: TGTGCCAGTAGTATGGGGTTAGCCAAAAACATTCAGTACTTA.

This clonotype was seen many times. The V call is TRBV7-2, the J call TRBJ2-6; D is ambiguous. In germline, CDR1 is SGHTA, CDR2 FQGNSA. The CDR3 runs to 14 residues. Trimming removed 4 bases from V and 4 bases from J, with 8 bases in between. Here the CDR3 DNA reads TGTGCCAGCAGCTCTATGTCGGGGGCCAACGTCCTGACTTTC. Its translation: CASSSMSGANVLTF.

The CDR3 DNA reads TGCAGTGCTAGACTTATTGGGGGCCGTAGCTCCTACGAGCAGTACTTC. It codes for CSARLIGGRSSYEQYF. This rearrangement joins TRBV20-1 to TRBJ2-7, with a weak D call TRBD1 (6 bases). With 2 bases removed from V and 0 bases from J, the gap between germline ends came to 17 bases. Germline CDR1 DFQATT, CDR2 SNEGSKA (reference sequence). The CDR3 length is 16 residues.

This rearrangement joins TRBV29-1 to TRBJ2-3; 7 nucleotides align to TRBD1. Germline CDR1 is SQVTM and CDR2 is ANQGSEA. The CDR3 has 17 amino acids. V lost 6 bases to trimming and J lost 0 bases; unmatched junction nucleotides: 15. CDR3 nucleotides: TGCAGCGTCCCCTCTCTTGTTGGGACAGCGAGCACAGATACGCAGTATTTT. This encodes CSVPSLVGTASTDTQYF.

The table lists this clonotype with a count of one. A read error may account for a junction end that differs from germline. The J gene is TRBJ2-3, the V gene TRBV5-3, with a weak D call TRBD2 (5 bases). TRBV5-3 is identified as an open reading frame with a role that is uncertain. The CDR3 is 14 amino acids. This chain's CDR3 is CASSLPSNADTQYF. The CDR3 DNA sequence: TGTGCCAGCAGCTTGCCTAGCAATGCAGATACGCAGTATTTT.

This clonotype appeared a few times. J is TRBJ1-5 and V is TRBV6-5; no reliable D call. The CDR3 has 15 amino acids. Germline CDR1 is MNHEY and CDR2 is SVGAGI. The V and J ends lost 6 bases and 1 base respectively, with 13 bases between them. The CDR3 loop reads CASRPEGKSNQPQHF. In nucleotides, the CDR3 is TGTGCCAGCAGACCCGAGGGTAAGAGCAATCAGCCCCAGCATTTT.

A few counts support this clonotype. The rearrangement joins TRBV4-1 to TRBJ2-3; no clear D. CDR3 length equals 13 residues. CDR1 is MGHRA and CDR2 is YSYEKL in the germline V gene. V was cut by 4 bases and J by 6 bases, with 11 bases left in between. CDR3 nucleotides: TGCGCCAGCAGCCCCCACATCACGGATACGCAGTATTTT. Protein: CASSPHITDTQYF.

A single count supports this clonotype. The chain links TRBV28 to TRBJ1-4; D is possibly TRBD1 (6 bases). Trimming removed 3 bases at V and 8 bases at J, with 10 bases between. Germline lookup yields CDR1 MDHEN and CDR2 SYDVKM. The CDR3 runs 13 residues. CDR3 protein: CASSFRRGEKLFF. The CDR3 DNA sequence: TGTGCCAGCAGTTTTAGGAGGGGGGAAAAACTGTTTTTT.

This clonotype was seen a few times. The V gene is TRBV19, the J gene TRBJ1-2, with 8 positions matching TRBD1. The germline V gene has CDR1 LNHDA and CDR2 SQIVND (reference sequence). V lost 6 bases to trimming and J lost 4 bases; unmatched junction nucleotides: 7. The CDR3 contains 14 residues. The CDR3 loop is CASSPRGTGYGYTF. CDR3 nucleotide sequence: TGTGCCAGTAGCCCCAGGGGGACAGGCTATGGCTACACCTTC.